This T cell receptor beta chain is from a study of blood T cell repertoires in COVID-19. About the study: Samples taken during acute and convalescent COVID-19 were collected in the United States, Italy and Spain. PBMCs, B-cell-depleted T cells, or T cells were the source of the cDNA or gDNA that made up the material.

V dropped 0 bases and J dropped 0 bases, with 14 bases sitting between them. The CDR3 extends over 16 amino acids. Germline V lookup: CDR1 GTSNPN, CDR2 SVGIG (reference sequence). As originally analysed: Estimates of nucleated cell counts were drawn from the amplification of reference gene primers. Here immunoSEQ multiplex PCR was the method, and the copy in TCRdb shows in-frame clones only, minus some. Clone size and V and J calls were adopted from that table, with D and trimming inferred from the DNA. Of 40,000 to 45,000 clones in the sample, roughly 90% were seen once. The sample consisted of peripheral blood. This receptor was taken from a human donor in a cohort sampled during active COVID-19. V usage is TRBV30 and J usage is TRBJ1-1, with a possible D match to TRBD1 (6 bases). Here the CDR3 reads CAWSVEGGRMNTEAFF. In nucleotides, the CDR3 is TGTGCCTGGAGTGTAGAGGGGGGGCGGATGAACACTGAAGCTTTCTTT.